This T cell receptor beta chain derives from a study of T cell changes during pregnancy in multiple sclerosis. V was pared by 0 bases and J by 1 base, with 9 bases between. Germline CDR1 SGHDT, CDR2 YYEEEE. The CDR3 totals 15 residues. Measured with immunoSEQ multiplex PCR; TCRdb has only the in-frame clones, and not every one. The sample lists 60,000 to 70,000 clones, about nine tenths occurring once. The TCR sequence derives from a female donor in good health, enrolled as a control in a pregnancy study. J is TRBJ2-3 and V is TRBV5-6, with D uncertain. The source material was peripheral blood, sampled in the third trimester of pregnancy. CDR3 protein: CASSLENLRTDTQYF. The CDR3, as DNA: TGTGCCAGCAGCTTGGAGAATCTACGCACAGATACGCAGTATTTT.